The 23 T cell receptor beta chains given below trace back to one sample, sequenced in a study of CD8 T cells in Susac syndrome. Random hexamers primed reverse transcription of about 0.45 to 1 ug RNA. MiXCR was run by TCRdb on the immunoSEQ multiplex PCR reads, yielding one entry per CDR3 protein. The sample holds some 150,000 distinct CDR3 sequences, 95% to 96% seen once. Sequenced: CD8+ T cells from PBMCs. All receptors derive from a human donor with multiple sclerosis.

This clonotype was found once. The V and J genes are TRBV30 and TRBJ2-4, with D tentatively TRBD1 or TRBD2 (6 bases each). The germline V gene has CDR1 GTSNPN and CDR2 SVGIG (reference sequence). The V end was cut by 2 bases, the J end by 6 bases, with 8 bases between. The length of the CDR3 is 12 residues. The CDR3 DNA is TGTGCCTGGAGTCCGGGGGCAAACATTCAGTACTTC. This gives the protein CAWSPGANIQYF.

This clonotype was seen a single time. The CDR3 loop reads CASSFSRNEQFF. In nucleotides, the CDR3 is TGTGCCAGTAGCTTCTCTCGGAATGAGCAGTTCTTC. The chain combines TRBV19 with TRBJ2-1; no clear D gene. Germline V lookup: CDR1 LNHDA, CDR2 SQIVND (reference sequence). The CDR3 has 12 amino acids. Trimming pared 6 bases from V and 7 bases from J, leaving 10 bases between.

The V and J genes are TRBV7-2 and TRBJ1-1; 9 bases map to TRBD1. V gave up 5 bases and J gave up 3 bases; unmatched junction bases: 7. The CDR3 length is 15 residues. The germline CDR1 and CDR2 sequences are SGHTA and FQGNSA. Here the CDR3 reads CASSHWTGVDTEAFF. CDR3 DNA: TGTGCCAGCAGCCATTGGACAGGGGTGGACACTGAAGCTTTCTTT.

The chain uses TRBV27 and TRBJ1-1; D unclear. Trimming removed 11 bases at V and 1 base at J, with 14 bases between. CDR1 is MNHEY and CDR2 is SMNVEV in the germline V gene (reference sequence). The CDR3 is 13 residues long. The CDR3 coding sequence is TGTGCCGTCCAAAGACACACGAACACTGAAGCTTTCTTT. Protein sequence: CAVQRHTNTEAFF.

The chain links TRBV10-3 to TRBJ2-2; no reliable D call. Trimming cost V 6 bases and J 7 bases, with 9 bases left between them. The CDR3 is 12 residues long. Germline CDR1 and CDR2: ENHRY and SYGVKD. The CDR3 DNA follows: TGTGCCATCAGCCCCTTAGGCGGGGAGCTGTTTTTT. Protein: CAISPLGGELFF.

This CDR3 is CASSVSVAYEQYF. CDR3 coding DNA: TGTGCCAGCAGCGTTTCGGTGGCATACGAGCAGTACTTC. V usage is TRBV27 and J usage is TRBJ2-7; D gene ambiguous. CDR1 is MNHEY and CDR2 is SMNVEV in the germline V gene (reference sequence). The CDR3 has 13 amino acids. V lost 6 bases, J lost 4 bases, and 13 bases lay in between.

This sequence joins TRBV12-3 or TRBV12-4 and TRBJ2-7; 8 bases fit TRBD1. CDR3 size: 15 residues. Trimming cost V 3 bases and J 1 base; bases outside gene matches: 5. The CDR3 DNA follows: TGTGCCAGCAGTTTGGTCACAGGGGGTTCCTACGAGCAGTACTTC. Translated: CASSLVTGGSYEQYF.

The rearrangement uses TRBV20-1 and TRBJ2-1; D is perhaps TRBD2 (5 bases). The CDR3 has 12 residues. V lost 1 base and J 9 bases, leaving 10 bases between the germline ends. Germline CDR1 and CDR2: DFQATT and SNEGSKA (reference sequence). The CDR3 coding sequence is TGCAGTGCTAGAGGCCCCGGGGTTGAGCAGTTCTTC. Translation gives CSARGPGVEQFF.

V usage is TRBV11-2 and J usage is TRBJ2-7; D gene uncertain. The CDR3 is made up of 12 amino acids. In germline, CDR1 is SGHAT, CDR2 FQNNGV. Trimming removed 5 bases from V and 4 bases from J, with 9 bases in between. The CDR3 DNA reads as TGTGCCAGCAGCCGAGCCCCGTACGAGCAGTACGTC. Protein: CASSRAPYEQYV.

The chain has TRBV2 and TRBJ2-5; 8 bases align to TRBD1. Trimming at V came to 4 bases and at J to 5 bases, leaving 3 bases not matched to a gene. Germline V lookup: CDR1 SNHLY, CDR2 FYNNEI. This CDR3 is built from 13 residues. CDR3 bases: TGTGCCAGCAGTGGACAGGGGAGGGAGACCCAGTACTTC. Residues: CASSGQGRETQYF.

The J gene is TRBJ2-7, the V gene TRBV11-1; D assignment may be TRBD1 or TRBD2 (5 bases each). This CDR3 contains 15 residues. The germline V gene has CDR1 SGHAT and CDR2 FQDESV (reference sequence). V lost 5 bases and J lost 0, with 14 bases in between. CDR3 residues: CASSLVAGSSYEQYF. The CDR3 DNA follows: TGTGCCAGCAGCCTGGTGGCAGGGAGCTCCTACGAGCAGTACTTC.

As DNA, the CDR3 is TGTGCCAGCTCACCCCGATATCCGGGGGATAGCTCCTACAATGAGCAGTTCTTC. Translating it yields CASSPRYPGDSSYNEQFF. The chain links TRBV18 to TRBJ2-1; D might be TRBD2 (6 bases). Germline V CDR1 and CDR2: KGHSH, LQKENI. Trimming left V 3 bases short and J 0 bases short, with 18 bases between. CDR3 length equals 18 residues.

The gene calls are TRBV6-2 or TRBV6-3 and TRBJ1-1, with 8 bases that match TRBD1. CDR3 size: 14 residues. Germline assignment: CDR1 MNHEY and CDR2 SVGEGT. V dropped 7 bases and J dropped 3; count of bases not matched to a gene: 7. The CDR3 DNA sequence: TGTGCCAGCAAGCGGACAGGGATGGACACTGAAGCTTTCTTT. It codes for CASKRTGMDTEAFF.

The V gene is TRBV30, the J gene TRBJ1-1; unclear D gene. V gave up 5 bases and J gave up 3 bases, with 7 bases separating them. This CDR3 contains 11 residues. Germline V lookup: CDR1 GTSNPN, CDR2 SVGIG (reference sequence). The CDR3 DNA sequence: TGTGCCTGGGGGTCATACACTGAAGCTTTCTTT. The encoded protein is CAWGSYTEAFF.

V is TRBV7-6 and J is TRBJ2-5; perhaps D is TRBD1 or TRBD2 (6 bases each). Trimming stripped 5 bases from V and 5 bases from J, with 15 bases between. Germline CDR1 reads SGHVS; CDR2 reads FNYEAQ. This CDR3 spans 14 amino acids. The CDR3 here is CASSLYGGSETQYF. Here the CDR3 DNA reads TGTGCCAGCAGCCTTTACGGGGGCTCGGAGACCCAGTACTTC.

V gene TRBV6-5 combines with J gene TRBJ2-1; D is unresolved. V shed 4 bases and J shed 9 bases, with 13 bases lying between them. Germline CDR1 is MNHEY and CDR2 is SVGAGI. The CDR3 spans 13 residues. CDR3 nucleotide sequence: TGTGCCAGCAGTTCCGTTAATGACGGTGAGCAGTTCTTC. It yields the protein CASSSVNDGEQFF.

The CDR3, as DNA: TGTGCCAGCAGCGCGGTAAGTGGATGGAACACTGAAGCTTTCTTT. The encoded protein is CASSAVSGWNTEAFF. The V gene is TRBV7-9, the J gene TRBJ1-1; D gene ambiguous. Deletions cut 5 bases from V and 1 base from J, with 14 bases between. Germline CDR1 reads SEHNR; CDR2 reads FQNEAQ (reference sequence). CDR3 length equals 15 residues.

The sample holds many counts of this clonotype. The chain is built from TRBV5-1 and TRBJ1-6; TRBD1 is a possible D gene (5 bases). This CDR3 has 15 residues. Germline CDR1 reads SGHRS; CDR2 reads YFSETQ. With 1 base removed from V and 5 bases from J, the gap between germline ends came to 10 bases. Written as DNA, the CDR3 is TGCGCCAGCAGCTTGAGACAGCCCAATAATTCACCCCTCCACTTT. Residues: CASSLRQPNNSPLHF.

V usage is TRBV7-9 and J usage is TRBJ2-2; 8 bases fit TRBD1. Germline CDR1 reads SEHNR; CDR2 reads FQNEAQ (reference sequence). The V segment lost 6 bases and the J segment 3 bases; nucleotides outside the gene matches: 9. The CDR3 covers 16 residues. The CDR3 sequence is CASSIRGQEYTGELFF. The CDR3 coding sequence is TGTGCCAGCAGTATCAGGGGGCAAGAGTACACCGGGGAGCTGTTTTTT.

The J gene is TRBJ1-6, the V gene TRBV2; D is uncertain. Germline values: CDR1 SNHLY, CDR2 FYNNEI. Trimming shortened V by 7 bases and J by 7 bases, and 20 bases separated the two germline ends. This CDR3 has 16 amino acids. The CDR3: CASIPMAGMGNSPLHF. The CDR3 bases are TGTGCCAGCATACCCATGGCGGGAATGGGGAATTCACCCCTCCACTTT. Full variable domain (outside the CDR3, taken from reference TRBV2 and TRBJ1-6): EPEVTQTPSHQVTQMGQEVILRCVPISNHLYFYWYRQILGQKVEFLVSFYNNEISEKSEIFDDQFSVERPDGSNFTLKIRSTKLEDSAMYFCASIPMAGMGNSPLHFGNGTRLTVT.

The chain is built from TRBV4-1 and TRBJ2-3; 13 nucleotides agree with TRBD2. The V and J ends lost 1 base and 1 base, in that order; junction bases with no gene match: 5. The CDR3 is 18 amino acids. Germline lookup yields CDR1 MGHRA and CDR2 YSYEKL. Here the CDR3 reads CASSQGKGLAGGTDTQYF. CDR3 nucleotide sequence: TGCGCCAGCAGCCAAGGGAAAGGACTAGCGGGGGGCACAGATACGCAGTATTTT.

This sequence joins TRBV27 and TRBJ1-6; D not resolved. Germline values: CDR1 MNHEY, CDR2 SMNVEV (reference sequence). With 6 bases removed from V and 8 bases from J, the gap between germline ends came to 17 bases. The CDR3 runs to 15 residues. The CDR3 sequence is CASRTYGSTDSPLHF. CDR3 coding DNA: TGTGCCAGCAGAACGTACGGATCGACCGATTCACCCCTCCACTTT.

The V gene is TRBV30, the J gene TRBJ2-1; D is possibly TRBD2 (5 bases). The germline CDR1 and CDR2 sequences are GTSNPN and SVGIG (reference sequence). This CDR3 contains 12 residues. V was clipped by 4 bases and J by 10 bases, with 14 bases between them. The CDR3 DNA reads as TGTGCCTGGATGGCTAGCTTGGAAGAGCAGTTCTTC. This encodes CAWMASLEEQFF. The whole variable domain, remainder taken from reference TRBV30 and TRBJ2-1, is SQTIHQWPATLVQPVGSPLSLECTVEGTSNPNLYWYRQAAGRGLQLLFYSVGIGQISSEVPQNLSASRPQDRQFILSSKKLLLSDSGFYLCAWMASLEEQFFGPGTRLTVL.